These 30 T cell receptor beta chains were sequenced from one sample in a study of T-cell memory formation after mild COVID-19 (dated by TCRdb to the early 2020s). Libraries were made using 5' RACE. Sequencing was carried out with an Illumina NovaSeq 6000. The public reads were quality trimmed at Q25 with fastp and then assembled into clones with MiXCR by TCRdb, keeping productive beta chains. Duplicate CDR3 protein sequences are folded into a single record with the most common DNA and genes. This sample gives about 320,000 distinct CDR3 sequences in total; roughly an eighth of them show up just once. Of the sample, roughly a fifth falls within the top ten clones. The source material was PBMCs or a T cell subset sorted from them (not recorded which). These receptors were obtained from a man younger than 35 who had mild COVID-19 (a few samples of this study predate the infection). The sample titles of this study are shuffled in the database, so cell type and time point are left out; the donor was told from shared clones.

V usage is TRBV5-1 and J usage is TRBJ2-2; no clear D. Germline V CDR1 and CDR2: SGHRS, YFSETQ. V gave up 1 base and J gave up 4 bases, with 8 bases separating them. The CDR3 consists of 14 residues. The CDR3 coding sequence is TGCGCCAGCAGCTTGCTCCGGACCACCGGGGAGCTGTTTTTT. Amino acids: CASSLLRTTGELFF.

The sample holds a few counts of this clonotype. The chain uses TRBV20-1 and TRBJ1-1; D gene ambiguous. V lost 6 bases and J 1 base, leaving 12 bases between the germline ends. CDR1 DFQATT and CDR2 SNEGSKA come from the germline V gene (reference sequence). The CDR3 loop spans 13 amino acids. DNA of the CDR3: TGCAGTGCATTGCCCCAGTGGAACACTGAAGCTTTCTTT. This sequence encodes CSALPQWNTEAFF.

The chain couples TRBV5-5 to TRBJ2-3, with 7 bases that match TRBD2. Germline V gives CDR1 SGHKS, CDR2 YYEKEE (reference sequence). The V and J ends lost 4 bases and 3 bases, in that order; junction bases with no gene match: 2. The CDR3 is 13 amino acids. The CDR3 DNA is TGTGCCAGCAGCGTTAGCGGGACAGATACGCAGTATTTT. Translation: CASSVSGTDTQYF.

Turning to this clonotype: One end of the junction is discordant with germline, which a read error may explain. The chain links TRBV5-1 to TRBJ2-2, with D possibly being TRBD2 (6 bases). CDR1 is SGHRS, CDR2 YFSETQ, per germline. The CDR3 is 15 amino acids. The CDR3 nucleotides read TGCGCCAGCAGCCTAACGACGAGCGGCACCGGGGGGCTGTTTTTT. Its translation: CASSLTTSGTGGLFF.

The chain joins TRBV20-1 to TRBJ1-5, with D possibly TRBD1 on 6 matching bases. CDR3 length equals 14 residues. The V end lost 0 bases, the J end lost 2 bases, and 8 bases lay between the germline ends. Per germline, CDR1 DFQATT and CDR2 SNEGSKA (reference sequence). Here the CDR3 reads CSARDYRGNQPQHF. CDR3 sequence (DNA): TGCAGTGCTAGAGACTACAGGGGCAATCAGCCCCAGCATTTT.

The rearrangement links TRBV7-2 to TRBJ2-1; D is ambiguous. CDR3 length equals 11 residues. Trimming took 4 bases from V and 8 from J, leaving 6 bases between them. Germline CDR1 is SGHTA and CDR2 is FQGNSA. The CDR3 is CASSSGHEQFF. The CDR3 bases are TGTGCCAGCAGCTCTGGCCATGAGCAGTTCTTC.

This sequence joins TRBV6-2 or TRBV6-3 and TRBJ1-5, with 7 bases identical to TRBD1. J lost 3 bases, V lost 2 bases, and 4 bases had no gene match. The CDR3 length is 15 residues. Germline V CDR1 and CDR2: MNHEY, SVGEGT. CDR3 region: CASSYGRGFNQPQHF. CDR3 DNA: TGTGCCAGCAGTTACGGCAGGGGGTTCAATCAGCCCCAGCATTTT.

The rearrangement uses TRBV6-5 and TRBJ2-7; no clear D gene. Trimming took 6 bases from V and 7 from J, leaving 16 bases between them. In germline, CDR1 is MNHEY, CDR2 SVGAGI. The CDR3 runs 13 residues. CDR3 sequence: CASRGSPEWEQYF. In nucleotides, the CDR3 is TGTGCCAGCAGGGGCAGTCCCGAATGGGAGCAGTACTTC.

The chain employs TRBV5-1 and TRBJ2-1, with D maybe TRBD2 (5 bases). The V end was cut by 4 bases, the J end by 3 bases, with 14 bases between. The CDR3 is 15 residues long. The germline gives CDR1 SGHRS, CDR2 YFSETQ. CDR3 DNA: TGCGCCAGCAGCCCCCCAAGCCGGGGCTACAATGAGCAGTTCTTC. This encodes CASSPPSRGYNEQFF.

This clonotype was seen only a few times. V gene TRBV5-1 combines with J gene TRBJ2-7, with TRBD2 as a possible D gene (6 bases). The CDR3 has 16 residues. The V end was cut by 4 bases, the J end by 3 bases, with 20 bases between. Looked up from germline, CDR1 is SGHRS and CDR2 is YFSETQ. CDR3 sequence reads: CASSRREWGKRYEQYF. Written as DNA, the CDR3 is TGCGCCAGCAGCCGGAGGGAGTGGGGTAAGCGCTACGAGCAGTACTTC.

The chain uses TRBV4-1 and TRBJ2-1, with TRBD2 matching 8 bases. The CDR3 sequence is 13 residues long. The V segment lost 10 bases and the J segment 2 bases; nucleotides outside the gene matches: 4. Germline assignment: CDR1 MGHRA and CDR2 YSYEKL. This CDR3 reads CATQGLAYNEQFF. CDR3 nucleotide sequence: TGCGCCACCCAGGGACTAGCCTACAATGAGCAGTTCTTC.

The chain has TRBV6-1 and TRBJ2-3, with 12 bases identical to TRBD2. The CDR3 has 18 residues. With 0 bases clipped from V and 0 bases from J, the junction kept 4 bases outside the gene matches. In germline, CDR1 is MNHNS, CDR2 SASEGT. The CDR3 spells CASSEARTSGASTDTQYF. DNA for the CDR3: TGTGCCAGCAGTGAAGCCCGGACTAGCGGGGCTAGCACAGATACGCAGTATTTT.

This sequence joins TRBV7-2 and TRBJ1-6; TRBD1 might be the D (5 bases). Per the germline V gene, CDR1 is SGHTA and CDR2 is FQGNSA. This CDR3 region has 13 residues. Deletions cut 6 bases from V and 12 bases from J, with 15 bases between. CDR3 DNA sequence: TGTGCCAGCAGAACACAGGCGGTTGAACCCCTCCACTTT. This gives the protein CASRTQAVEPLHF.

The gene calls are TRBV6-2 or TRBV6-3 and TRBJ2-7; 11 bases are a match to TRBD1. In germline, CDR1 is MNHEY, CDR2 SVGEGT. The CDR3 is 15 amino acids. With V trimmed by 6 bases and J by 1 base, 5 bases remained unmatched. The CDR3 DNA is TGTGCCAGCAGCCGGGACAGGGGGATATCCTACGAGCAGTACGTC. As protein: CASSRDRGISYEQYV.

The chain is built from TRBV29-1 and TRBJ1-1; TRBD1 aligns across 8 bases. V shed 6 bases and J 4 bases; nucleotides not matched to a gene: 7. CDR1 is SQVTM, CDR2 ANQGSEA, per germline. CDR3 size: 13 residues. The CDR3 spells CSVLDREGTEAFF. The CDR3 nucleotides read TGCAGCGTCTTGGACAGGGAGGGCACTGAAGCTTTCTTT.

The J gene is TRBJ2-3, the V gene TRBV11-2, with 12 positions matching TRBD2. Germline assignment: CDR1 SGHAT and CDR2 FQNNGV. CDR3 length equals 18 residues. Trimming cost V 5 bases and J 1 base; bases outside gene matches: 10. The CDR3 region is CASSAASGGGLGTDTQYF. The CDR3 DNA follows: TGTGCCAGCAGCGCCGCTAGCGGGGGGGGCTTGGGCACAGATACGCAGTATTTT.

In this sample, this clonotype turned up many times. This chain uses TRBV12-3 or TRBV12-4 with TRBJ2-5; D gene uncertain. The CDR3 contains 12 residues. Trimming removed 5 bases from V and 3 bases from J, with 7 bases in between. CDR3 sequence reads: CASSLDEETQYF. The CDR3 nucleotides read TGTGCCAGCAGTCTGGATGAAGAGACCCAGTACTTC.

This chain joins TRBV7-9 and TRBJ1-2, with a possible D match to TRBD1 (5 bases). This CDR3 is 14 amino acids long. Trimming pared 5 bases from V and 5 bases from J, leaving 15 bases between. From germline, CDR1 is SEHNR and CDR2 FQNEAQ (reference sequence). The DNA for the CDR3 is TGTGCCAGCAGCCCCGGGGGATGGCGGTATGGCTACACCTTC. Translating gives CASSPGGWRYGYTF.

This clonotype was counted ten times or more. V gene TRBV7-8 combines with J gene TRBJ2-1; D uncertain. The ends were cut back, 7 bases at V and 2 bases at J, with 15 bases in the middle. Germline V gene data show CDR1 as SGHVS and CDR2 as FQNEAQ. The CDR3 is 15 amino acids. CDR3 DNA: TGTGCCAGCACTTTGGGCCTTTCTACCTACAATGAGCAGTTCTTC. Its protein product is CASTLGLSTYNEQFF.

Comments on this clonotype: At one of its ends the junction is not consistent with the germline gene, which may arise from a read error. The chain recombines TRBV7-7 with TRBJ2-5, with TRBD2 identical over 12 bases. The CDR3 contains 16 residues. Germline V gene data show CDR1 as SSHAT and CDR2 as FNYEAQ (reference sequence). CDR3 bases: TGTGCTAGCAGCCAACTAGCGGGGGGCCGGGGAGAGACCCAGTACTTC. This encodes CASSQLAGGRGETQYF. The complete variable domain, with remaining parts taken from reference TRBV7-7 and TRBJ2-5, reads GAGVSQSPRYKVTKRGQDVTLRCDPISSHATLYWYQQALGQGPEFLTYFNYEAQPDKSGLPSDRFSAERPEGSISTLTIQRTEQRDSAMYRCASSQLAGGRGETQYFGPGTRLLVL.

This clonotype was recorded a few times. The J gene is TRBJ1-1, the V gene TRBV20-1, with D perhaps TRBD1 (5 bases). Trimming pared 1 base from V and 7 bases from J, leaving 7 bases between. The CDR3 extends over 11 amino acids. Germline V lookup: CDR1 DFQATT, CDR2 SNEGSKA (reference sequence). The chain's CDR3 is CSARVQGEAFF. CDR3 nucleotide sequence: TGCAGTGCTAGAGTCCAGGGTGAAGCTTTCTTT.

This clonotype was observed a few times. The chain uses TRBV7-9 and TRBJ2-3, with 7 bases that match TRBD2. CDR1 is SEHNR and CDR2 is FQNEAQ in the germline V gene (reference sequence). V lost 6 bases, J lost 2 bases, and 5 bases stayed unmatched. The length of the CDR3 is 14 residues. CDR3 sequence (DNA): TGTGCCAGCAGGCCTACTAGCGACACAGATACGCAGTATTTT. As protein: CASRPTSDTDTQYF.

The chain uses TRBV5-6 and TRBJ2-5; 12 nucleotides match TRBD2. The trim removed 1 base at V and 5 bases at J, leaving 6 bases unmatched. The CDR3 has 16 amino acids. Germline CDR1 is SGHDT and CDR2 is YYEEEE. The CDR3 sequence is CASSLPLAGGGETQYF. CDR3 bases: TGTGCCAGCAGCTTGCCACTAGCGGGGGGCGGGGAGACCCAGTACTTC.

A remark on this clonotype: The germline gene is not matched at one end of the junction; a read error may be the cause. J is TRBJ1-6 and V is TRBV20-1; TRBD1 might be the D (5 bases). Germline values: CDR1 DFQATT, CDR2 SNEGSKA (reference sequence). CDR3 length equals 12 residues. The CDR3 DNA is TGCAGTGCCAGAGAGTGGGACTCACCCCTCCACTTT. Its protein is CSAREWDSPLHF.

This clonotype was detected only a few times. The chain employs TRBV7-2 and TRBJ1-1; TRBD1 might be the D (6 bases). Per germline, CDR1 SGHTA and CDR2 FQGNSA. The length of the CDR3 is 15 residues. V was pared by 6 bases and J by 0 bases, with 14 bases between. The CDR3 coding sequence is TGTGCCAGCAGTTTCACAGGGAGCCTGAACACTGAAGCTTTCTTT. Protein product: CASSFTGSLNTEAFF.

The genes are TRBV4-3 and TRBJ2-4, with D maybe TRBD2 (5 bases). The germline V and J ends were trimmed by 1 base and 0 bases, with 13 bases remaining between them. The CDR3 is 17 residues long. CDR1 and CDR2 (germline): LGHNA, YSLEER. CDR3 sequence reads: CASSQVPAELAKNIQYF. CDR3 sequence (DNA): TGCGCCAGCAGCCAAGTTCCAGCGGAGCTAGCCAAAAACATTCAGTACTTC.

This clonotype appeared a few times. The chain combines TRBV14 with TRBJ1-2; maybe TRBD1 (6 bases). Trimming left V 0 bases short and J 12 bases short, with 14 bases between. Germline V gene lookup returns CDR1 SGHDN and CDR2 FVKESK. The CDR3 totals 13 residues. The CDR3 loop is CASSQERTGLHTF. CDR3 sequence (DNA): TGTGCCAGCAGCCAAGAAAGAACAGGGCTCCACACCTTC.

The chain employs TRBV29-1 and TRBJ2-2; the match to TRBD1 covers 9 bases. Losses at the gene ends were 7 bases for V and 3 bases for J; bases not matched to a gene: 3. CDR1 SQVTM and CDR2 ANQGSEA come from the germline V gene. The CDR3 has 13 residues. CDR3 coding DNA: TGCAGCGCGGACAGGGGATACACCGGGGAGCTGTTTTTT. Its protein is CSADRGYTGELFF.

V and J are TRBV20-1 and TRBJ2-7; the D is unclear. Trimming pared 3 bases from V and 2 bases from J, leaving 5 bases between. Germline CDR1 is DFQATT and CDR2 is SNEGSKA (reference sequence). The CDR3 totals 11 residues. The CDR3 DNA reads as TGCAGTGCTAGTAACACCTACGAGCAGTACGTC. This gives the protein CSASNTYEQYV.

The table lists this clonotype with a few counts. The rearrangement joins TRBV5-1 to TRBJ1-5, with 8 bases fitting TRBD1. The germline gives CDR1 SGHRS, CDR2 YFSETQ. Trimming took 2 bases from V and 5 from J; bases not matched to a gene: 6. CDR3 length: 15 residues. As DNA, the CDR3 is TGCGCCAGCAGCTTTCGTCCGGGACAGGATCAGCCCCAGCATTTT. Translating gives CASSFRPGQDQPQHF.